This T cell receptor beta chain originates from a study of early T cells in non-severe SARS-CoV-2 infection. Study-wide background: Unsorted whole-blood RNA was sequenced in bulk, leaving chains unpaired.

Individual cDNA molecules received unique molecular identifiers during library preparation. TCRdb reanalysed the 5' RACE reads using MiXCR and keeps one entry per CDR3 protein. There are 80,000 to 100,000 distinct CDR3 sequences in the sample; around 10% occur only once, and around 4.8% lies in the top ten. Germline trimming cut 6 bases from V and 5 bases from J; bases unmatched to any gene: 4. CDR3 length: 14 residues. Looked up from germline, CDR1 is ENHRY and CDR2 is SYGVKD. This clonotype was picked up many times. The rearrangement joins TRBV10-3 to TRBJ2-4, with 10 bases that match TRBD1. The receptor's source is an adult who was a healthcare worker with PCR-confirmed SARS-CoV-2 infection or an uninfected control (not recorded which). Material: whole blood, obtained at baseline. DNA for the CDR3: TGTGCCATCAGCTTAGGGACAGGGGAAAACATTCAGTACTTC. Translating it yields CAISLGTGENIQYF.